The T cell receptor (beta chain) under discussion was sequenced for a study of identical twins. Germline assignment: CDR1 SGHRS and CDR2 YFSETQ. Trimming cost V 0 bases and J 3 bases; bases outside gene matches: 0. This CDR3 comprises 13 residues. This clonotype was counted a few times. TCRdb called the 5' RACE reads again in MiXCR, with one record for every CDR3 protein. Found here are under 450,000 distinct CDR3 sequences, 18% of them singletons; the top ten hold approximately 12%. The sample taken for sequencing was naive T cells sorted from blood. This clonotype was obtained from a man aged 45-65 years in good health. V and J are TRBV5-1 and TRBJ2-7; 7 bases are a match to TRBD2. The CDR3 DNA sequence: TGCGCCAGCAGCTTGGTAGCGGGCTACGAGCAGTACTTC. Translated, it gives CASSLVAGYEQYF.